Each of the 2 T cell receptor beta chains below was sequenced from the same sample in a study of vaccination effects on CD4 cells after COVID-19. Clones were sequenced by immunoSEQ multiplex PCR, and TCRdb holds only the in-frame ones, with some missing. The sample includes 40,000 to 50,000 clones, around three quarters of them seen just once. These TCRs' antigens remain unknown. Antigen-specific CD4+ T cells were expanded with viral peptide pools in the ViraFEST assay before sequencing. With roughly 10 days of culture completed, CD4+ T cells were isolated. Participants received two doses of either the BNT162b2 or mRNA-1273 vaccine. The specimen comprised CD4+ T cells from PBMCs cultured with HCoV-OC43 spike peptides, sampled after COVID-19 vaccination. As to subset: HCoV-OC43 spike overlapping peptide pool stimulation. These receptor sequences come from a human donor who received a COVID-19 vaccine.

The chain joins TRBV5-1 to TRBJ1-1, with 7 nucleotides matching TRBD1. The V segment lost 4 bases and the J segment 2 bases; nucleotides outside the gene matches: 11. Germline V gene sequence: CDR1 SGHRS, CDR2 YFSETQ. The CDR3 is 16 amino acids. The CDR3, as DNA: TGCGCCAGCAGCGTCTTAAGTACAGGGGTCAACACTGAAGCTTTCTTT. It specifies CASSVLSTGVNTEAFF.

The V gene is TRBV5-1, the J gene TRBJ2-2; 9 nucleotides agree with TRBD1. CDR3 length: 15 residues. V lost 3 bases and J lost 2; bases outside the gene matches: 2. The V gene's germline CDR1 is SGHRS and CDR2 YFSETQ. This CDR3 reads CASSYRGHNTGELFF. CDR3 bases: TGCGCCAGCAGCTACAGGGGGCACAACACCGGGGAGCTGTTTTTT.